The 32 T cell receptor beta chains below all came from one sample that was sequenced in a study of neoadjuvant nivolumab and ipilimumab in lung cancer. TCRdb's table, derived via immunoSEQ multiplex PCR, lists solely in-frame clones and lacks some. In the table there are 24,000 or so clones, around 80% of which are singletons. The sample in question was peripheral blood, obtained before neoadjuvant nivolumab, alone or with ipilimumab. The receptor source for this set is an adult with non-small cell lung cancer.

V and J are TRBV5-1 and TRBJ2-7; TRBD1 matches at 12 bases. The CDR3 has 16 amino acids. The germline gives CDR1 SGHRS, CDR2 YFSETQ. Unmatched junction bases numbered 4, after V lost 0 bases and J lost 3 bases. The CDR3 protein is CASSLAGTGGNYEQYF. In nucleotides, the CDR3 is TGCGCCAGCAGCTTGGCCGGGACAGGGGGCAACTACGAGCAGTACTTC.

This chain joins TRBV5-1 and TRBJ2-1; 10 bases align to TRBD1. The length of the CDR3 is 15 residues. After removal of 3 bases from V and 6 bases from J, the junction contained 6 bases not matched to a gene. Germline assignment: CDR1 SGHRS and CDR2 YFSETQ. CDR3 DNA: TGCGCCAGCAGCTCCGGGACAGGGGCGGGCAATGAGCAGTTCTTC. As protein: CASSSGTGAGNEQFF.

The chain employs TRBV18 and TRBJ1-2; D is perhaps TRBD1 (5 bases). Trimming cost V 5 bases and J 6 bases, with 19 bases left between them. The CDR3 runs 15 residues. Germline V lookup: CDR1 KGHSH, CDR2 LQKENI. The CDR3 DNA reads TGTGCCAGCTCATTCACCGGGACGTATGGGAATGGCTACACCTTC. It encodes CASSFTGTYGNGYTF.

The chain carries TRBV5-1 and TRBJ1-6; a possible D gene is TRBD1 (6 bases). CDR1 and CDR2 from the germline V gene are SGHRS and YFSETQ. Trimming cost V 4 bases and J 8 bases, with 13 bases left between them. The CDR3 has 14 residues. CDR3 protein: CASSLQGQDSPLHF. CDR3 sequence (DNA): TGCGCCAGCAGCCTCCAGGGGCAAGATTCACCCCTCCACTTT.

V and J are TRBV6-4 and TRBJ2-2; D perhaps matches TRBD2 (5 bases). Per the germline V gene, CDR1 is MRHNA and CDR2 is SNTAGT. V was trimmed by 8 bases and J by 5 bases, leaving 15 bases between them. The CDR3 spans 14 residues. In nucleotides, the CDR3 is TGTGCCAGCGGATCCAGTCCGGGGACCGGGGAGCTGTTTTTT. It specifies CASGSSPGTGELFF.

This clone showed up just a few times. V and J are TRBV27 and TRBJ2-3; TRBD2 is a possible D gene (6 bases). There are 15 residues in the CDR3. The V and J ends lost 5 bases and 2 bases respectively, with 14 bases between them. Germline V CDR1 and CDR2: MNHEY, SMNVEV (reference sequence). The chain's CDR3 is CASSRLGLSTDTQYF. Here the CDR3 DNA reads TGTGCCAGCAGTCGACTCGGACTATCCACAGATACGCAGTATTTT.

The chain is built from TRBV11-3 and TRBJ2-2; 14 nucleotides match TRBD2. This CDR3 contains 18 residues. CDR1 is SGHNT and CDR2 is YENEEA in the germline V gene. Trimming took 4 bases from V and 4 from J; bases not matched to a gene: 8. CDR3 nucleotide sequence: TGTGCCAGCAGCTCCATCGGACTAGCGGGGGGTACCACCGGGGAGCTGTTTTTT. Residues: CASSSIGLAGGTTGELFF.

CDR3 region: CASSPKRMSTDTQYF. The CDR3 nucleotides are TGTGCCAGCTCACCTAAAAGGATGTCGACAGATACGCAGTATTTT. This chain links TRBV18 with TRBJ2-3; unclear D gene. Germline values: CDR1 KGHSH, CDR2 LQKENI. The ends were cut back, 3 bases at V and 3 bases at J, with 13 bases in the middle. This CDR3 has 15 residues. Full variable domain (missing parts from reference TRBV18 and TRBJ2-3): NAGVMQNPRHLVRRRGQEARLRCSPMKGHSHVYWYRQLPEEGLKFMVYLQKENIIDESGMPKERFSAEFPKEGPSILRIQQVVRGDSAAYFCASSPKRMSTDTQYFGPGTRLTVL.

This clone was seen a few times. The chain carries TRBV7-9 and TRBJ2-1; 7 bases are shared with TRBD1. The junction had 6 bases not matched to a gene; V was cut back by 2 bases and J by 5 bases. CDR1 is SEHNR, CDR2 FQNEAQ, per germline (reference sequence). The CDR3 length is 15 residues. The chain's CDR3 is CASSLPGQRNNEQFF. CDR3 coding DNA: TGTGCCAGCAGCTTACCGGGACAGAGAAACAATGAGCAGTTCTTC.

The chain couples TRBV7-9 to TRBJ2-7, with D perhaps TRBD1 or TRBD2 (6 bases each). CDR1 and CDR2 (germline): SEHNR, FQNEAQ (reference sequence). Trimming removed 4 bases at V and 5 bases at J, with 12 bases between. The CDR3 contains 13 residues. CDR3 nucleotide sequence: TGTGCCAGCAGCTCGCAAGGGGGGCACGAGCAGTACTTC. Translation: CASSSQGGHEQYF. The full variable domain, completed using reference TRBV7-9 and TRBJ2-7, is DTGVSQNPRHKITKRGQNVTFRCDPISEHNRLYWYRQTLGQGPEFLTYFQNEAQLEKSRLLSDRFSAERPKGSFSTLEIQRTEQGDSAMYLCASSSQGGHEQYFGPGTRLTVT.

The chain carries TRBV27 and TRBJ2-5; 9 bases align to TRBD1. With V trimmed by 4 bases and J by 5 bases, 11 bases remained unmatched. Germline lookup yields CDR1 MNHEY and CDR2 SMNVEV (reference sequence). The CDR3 covers 16 residues. Written as DNA, the CDR3 is TGTGCCAGCAGTTCCCGGGGACAGGGATGGGGGGAGACCCAGTACTTC. It yields the protein CASSSRGQGWGETQYF.

The chain is built from TRBV28 and TRBJ2-7; 9 nucleotides match TRBD1. V dropped 4 bases and J dropped 9; count of bases not matched to a gene: 10. This CDR3 is built from 14 residues. Germline V gene data show CDR1 as MDHEN and CDR2 as SYDVKM. CDR3 in DNA: TGTGCCAGCAGTTCTCCCGGGACAGGGTTTTCGCAGTACTTC. As protein: CASSSPGTGFSQYF.

This chain connects TRBV7-9 to TRBJ2-7; unclear D gene. Looked up from germline, CDR1 is SEHNR and CDR2 is FQNEAQ (reference sequence). V was pared by 1 base and J by 2 bases, with 6 bases between. CDR3 size: 13 residues. CDR3 nucleotide sequence: TGTGCCAGCAGCTTAGTGGGTCCCTACGAGCAGTACTTC. Translation: CASSLVGPYEQYF.

The gene calls are TRBV9 and TRBJ2-7; 7 bases line up with TRBD1. CDR1 and CDR2 from the germline V gene are SGDLS and YYNGEE. V lost 4 bases and J lost 0; bases outside the gene matches: 7. The CDR3 loop spans 15 amino acids. The CDR3 here is CASSRGQQSSYEQYF. CDR3 sequence (DNA): TGTGCCAGCAGCCGGGGACAGCAAAGCTCCTACGAGCAGTACTTC.

The V and J genes are TRBV19 and TRBJ2-7; 8 bases match TRBD1. The CDR3 is 15 residues long. CDR1 is LNHDA, CDR2 SQIVND, per germline (reference sequence). The junction had 4 bases not matched to a gene; V was cut back by 1 base and J by 2 bases. CDR3 region: CASSIGGDRTYEQYF. CDR3 bases: TGTGCCAGTAGTATAGGAGGGGACAGGACCTACGAGCAGTACTTC.

This clone has only one observation. V and J are TRBV5-1 and TRBJ2-3; TRBD2 matches 9 bases. Germline assignment: CDR1 SGHRS and CDR2 YFSETQ. The CDR3 totals 15 residues. Losses at the gene ends were 0 bases for V and 1 base for J; bases not matched to a gene: 0. CDR3 sequence (DNA): TGCGCCAGCAGCTTGGCTAGCGGGGGCACAGATACGCAGTATTTT. Translation gives CASSLASGGTDTQYF.

This clone has just one count. The rearrangement links TRBV5-1 to TRBJ2-3; perhaps TRBD1 as D (5 bases). The CDR3 loop spans 14 amino acids. CDR1 SGHRS and CDR2 YFSETQ come from the germline V gene. V was pared by 0 bases and J by 2 bases, with 7 bases between. CDR3 sequence (DNA): TGCGCCAGCAGCTTGGGGACACTCACAGATACGCAGTATTTT. Amino acids: CASSLGTLTDTQYF. Full variable domain (rest looked up from reference TRBV5-1 and TRBJ2-3): KAGVTQTPRYLIKTRGQQVTLSCSPISGHRSVSWYQQTPGQGLQFLFEYFSETQRNKGNFPGRFSGRQFSNSRSEMNVSTLELGDSALYLCASSLGTLTDTQYFGPGTRLTVL.

This clone has just one count. The chain employs TRBV11-2 and TRBJ2-7; D unresolved. Germline V lookup: CDR1 SGHAT, CDR2 FQNNGV. V was trimmed by 2 bases and J by 3 bases, leaving 2 bases between them. The CDR3 consists of 11 residues. The CDR3 sequence is CASSLNYEQYF. The CDR3 DNA is TGTGCCAGCAGCTTAAACTACGAGCAGTACTTC. Full variable domain (remainder filled in from reference TRBV11-2 and TRBJ2-7): EAGVAQSPRYKIIEKRQSVAFWCNPISGHATLYWYQQILGQGPKLLIQFQNNGVVDDSQLPKDRFSAERLKGVDSTLKIQPAKLEDSAVYLCASSLNYEQYFGPGTRLTVT.

This clone has only a few counts. The gene calls are TRBV10-1 and TRBJ2-3, with D perhaps TRBD2 (5 bases). V shed 8 bases and J shed 3 bases, with 12 bases lying between them. The germline V gene has CDR1 WNHNN and CDR2 SYGVQD (reference sequence). This CDR3 spans 13 amino acids. In DNA form, the CDR3 reads TGCGCCAGCTGGGCTAGCTTAACAGATACGCAGTATTTT. Its protein is CASWASLTDTQYF.

The V call is TRBV13, the J call TRBJ1-1, with 9 bases matching TRBD1. Germline assignment: CDR1 PRHDT and CDR2 FYEKMQ (reference sequence). V lost 3 bases, J lost 10 bases, and 18 bases stayed unmatched. This CDR3 is built from 17 residues. DNA for the CDR3: TGTGCCAGCAGCTTGGGACAGGGTGGGGGCCGGGCACTTGCAGCTTTCTTT. This codes for CASSLGQGGGRALAAFF.

The rearrangement links TRBV2 to TRBJ2-4, with D possibly being TRBD1 or TRBD2 (5 bases each). The germline gives CDR1 SNHLY, CDR2 FYNNEI. V lost 2 bases, J lost 6 bases, and 14 bases lay in between. This CDR3 contains 15 residues. The CDR3 DNA is TGTGCCAGCAGTGAAAGTGGGGCCCGGGGAAACATTCAGTACTTC. This gives the protein CASSESGARGNIQYF.

This chain connects TRBV7-2 to TRBJ2-7; D possibly uses TRBD1 or TRBD2 (5 bases each). In germline, CDR1 is SGHTA, CDR2 FQGNSA. Trimming took off 5 bases at V and 2 bases at J, with 16 bases between the two ends. The CDR3 extends over 15 amino acids. The DNA for the CDR3 is TGTGCCAGCAGCAATCCGGGACGGCCTCCCTACGAGCAGTACTTC. Its translation is CASSNPGRPPYEQYF.

V usage is TRBV6-1 and J usage is TRBJ1-1; D is perhaps TRBD1 (6 bases). Deletions cut 5 bases from V and 1 base from J, with 8 bases between. This CDR3 spans 13 amino acids. In germline, CDR1 is MNHNS, CDR2 SASEGT. The CDR3 here is CASSWGQNTEAFF. The CDR3 DNA reads TGTGCCAGCAGTTGGGGACAGAACACTGAAGCTTTCTTT.

The rearrangement uses TRBV7-9 and TRBJ2-2, with D hard to call. The CDR3 has 12 residues. V dropped 7 bases and J dropped 7 bases, with 10 bases sitting between them. In germline, CDR1 is SEHNR, CDR2 FQNEAQ (reference sequence). The CDR3 reads CASTLSVGELFF. As DNA, the CDR3 is TGTGCCAGCACCCTAAGTGTCGGGGAGCTGTTTTTT.

This clone was seen once. The rearrangement links TRBV28 to TRBJ1-1, with D tentatively TRBD1 (5 bases). The CDR3 has 12 residues. Per the germline V gene, CDR1 is MDHEN and CDR2 is SYDVKM. Trimming removed 10 bases at V and 5 bases at J, with 14 bases between. CDR3 bases: TGTGCCACTGTGTTGGGGGTGACTGAAGCTTTCTTT. Translated, it gives CATVLGVTEAFF. The variable domain in full, with the rest retrieved from reference TRBV28 and TRBJ1-1, is DVKVTQSSRYLVKRTGEKVFLECVQDMDHENMFWYRQDPGLGLRLIYFSYDVKMKEKGDIPEGYSVSREKKERFSLILESASTNQTSMYLCATVLGVTEAFFGQGTRLTVV.

The chain carries TRBV7-2 and TRBJ2-7, with D possibly TRBD1 on 7 matching bases. The germline V and J ends were trimmed by 1 base and 4 bases, with 14 bases remaining between them. Germline CDR1 and CDR2: SGHTA and FQGNSA. CDR3 length: 15 amino acids. CDR3 amino acids: CASSLVSRGTYEQYF. In DNA, the CDR3 is TGTGCCAGCAGCTTAGTATCCAGGGGGACTTACGAGCAGTACTTC. The full variable domain, in which reference TRBV7-2 and TRBJ2-7 provide the parts outside the CDR3, is GAGVSQSPSNKVTEKGKDVELRCDPISGHTALYWYRQSLGQGLEFLIYFQGNSAPDKSGLPSDRFSAERTGGSVSTLTIQRTQQEDSAVYLCASSLVSRGTYEQYFGPGTRLTVT.

In its sample, this clone was seen a few times. The chain is built from TRBV4-3 and TRBJ1-2; D unresolved. V was clipped by 3 bases and J by 2 bases, with 7 bases between them. The germline CDR1 and CDR2 sequences are LGHNA and YSLEER. This CDR3 region has 13 residues. Written as DNA, the CDR3 is TGCGCCAGCAGCCAGGGGAGGAACTATGGCTACACCTTC. It is translated as CASSQGRNYGYTF.

The chain is built from TRBV9 and TRBJ2-1; D might be TRBD2 (6 bases). Trimming stripped 0 bases from V and 5 bases from J, with 9 bases between. Germline-derived CDR1 and CDR2 are SGDLS and YYNGEE. This CDR3 is built from 14 residues. This CDR3 reads CASSVATSNNEQFF. The CDR3 DNA is TGTGCCAGCAGCGTAGCTACTAGCAACAATGAGCAGTTCTTC.

V and J are TRBV19 and TRBJ2-1, with 13 bases fitting TRBD2. This CDR3 is 19 amino acids long. Germline CDR1 is LNHDA and CDR2 is SQIVND (reference sequence). J gave up 0 bases and V 2 bases, and 7 bases lay outside the gene matches. The CDR3 sequence: CASSIRVTSGGNSYNEQFF. The CDR3 DNA follows: TGTGCCAGTAGTATACGGGTGACTAGCGGGGGGAACTCCTACAATGAGCAGTTCTTC.

Comment on this clone: The sample carries other DNA sequences with the same CDR3. Here the CDR3 reads CSASGSYGYTF. Written as DNA, the CDR3 is TGCAGTGCTAGTGGCAGCTATGGCTACACCTTC. The gene calls are TRBV20-1 and TRBJ1-2; D is unresolved. The CDR3 has 11 amino acids. CDR1 and CDR2 (germline): DFQATT, SNEGSKA (reference sequence). V lost 3 bases and J lost 4, with 6 bases in between.

This clone was counted a single time. The rearrangement links TRBV10-1 to TRBJ1-5; D call uncertain. V was pared by 0 bases and J by 5 bases, with 17 bases between. The V gene's germline CDR1 is WNHNN and CDR2 SYGVQD (reference sequence). The CDR3 is made up of 17 amino acids. DNA for the CDR3: TGCGCCAGCAGTGAGTCGGAATCCGGCAGAAGAGATCAGCCCCAGCATTTT. Protein: CASSESESGRRDQPQHF.

The V and J genes are TRBV7-2 and TRBJ1-5; D uncertain. Trimming stripped 2 bases from V and 2 bases from J, with 10 bases between. CDR1 and CDR2 from the germline V gene are SGHTA and FQGNSA. The CDR3 has 15 residues. The CDR3 bases are TGTGCCAGCAGCTTACTGTACACAGGCAATCAGCCCCAGCATTTT. Translating it yields CASSLLYTGNQPQHF.